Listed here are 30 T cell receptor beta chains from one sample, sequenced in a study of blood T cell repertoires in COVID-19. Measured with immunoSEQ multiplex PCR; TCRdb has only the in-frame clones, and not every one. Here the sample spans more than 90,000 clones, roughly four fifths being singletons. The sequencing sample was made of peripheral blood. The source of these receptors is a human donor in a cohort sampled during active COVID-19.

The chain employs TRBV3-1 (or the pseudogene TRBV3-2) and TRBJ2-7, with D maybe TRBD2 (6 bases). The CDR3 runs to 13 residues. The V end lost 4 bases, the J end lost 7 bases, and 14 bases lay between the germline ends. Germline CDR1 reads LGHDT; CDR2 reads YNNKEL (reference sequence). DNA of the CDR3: TGTGCCAGCAGCCCTCAGGCCGCGGGGGAGCAGTACTTC. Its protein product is CASSPQAAGEQYF.

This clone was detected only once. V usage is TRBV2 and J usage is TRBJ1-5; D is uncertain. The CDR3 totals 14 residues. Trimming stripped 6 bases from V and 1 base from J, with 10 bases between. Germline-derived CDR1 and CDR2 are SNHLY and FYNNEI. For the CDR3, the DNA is TGTGCCAGCAGAGTCGACGGGAGCAATCAGCCCCAGCATTTT. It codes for CASRVDGSNQPQHF.

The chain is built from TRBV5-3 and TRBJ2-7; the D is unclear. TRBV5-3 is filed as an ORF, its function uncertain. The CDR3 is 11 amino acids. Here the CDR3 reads CARSLVPGLRV. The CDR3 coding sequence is TGTGCCAGAAGCTTGGTTCCGGGTCTTCGGGTC.

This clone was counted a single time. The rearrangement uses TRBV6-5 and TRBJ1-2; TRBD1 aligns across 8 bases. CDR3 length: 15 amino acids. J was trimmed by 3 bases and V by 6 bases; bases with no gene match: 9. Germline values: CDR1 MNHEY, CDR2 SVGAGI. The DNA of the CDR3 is TGTGCCAGCAGGGGATCAGGGGGCGCGCACTATGGCTACACCTTC. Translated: CASRGSGGAHYGYTF.

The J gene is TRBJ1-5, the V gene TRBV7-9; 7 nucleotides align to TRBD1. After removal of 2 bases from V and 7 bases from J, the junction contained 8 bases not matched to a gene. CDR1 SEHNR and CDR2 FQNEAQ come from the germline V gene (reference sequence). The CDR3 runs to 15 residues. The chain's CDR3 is CASSLTGDFGQPQHF. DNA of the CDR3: TGTGCCAGCAGCTTAACAGGGGATTTTGGACAGCCCCAGCATTTT.

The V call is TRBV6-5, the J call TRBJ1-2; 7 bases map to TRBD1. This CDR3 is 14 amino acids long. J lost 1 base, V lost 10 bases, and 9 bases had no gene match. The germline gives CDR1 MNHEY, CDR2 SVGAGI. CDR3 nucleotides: TGTGCCACCAAAGGGGGCCCTAGTAACTATGGCTACACCTTC. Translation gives CATKGGPSNYGYTF.

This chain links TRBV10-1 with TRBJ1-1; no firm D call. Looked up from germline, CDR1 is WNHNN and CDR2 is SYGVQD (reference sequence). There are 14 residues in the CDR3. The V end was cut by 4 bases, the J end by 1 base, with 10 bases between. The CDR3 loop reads CASSVRQQNTEAFF. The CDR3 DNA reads TGCGCCAGCAGTGTGCGGCAGCAGAACACTGAAGCTTTCTTT.

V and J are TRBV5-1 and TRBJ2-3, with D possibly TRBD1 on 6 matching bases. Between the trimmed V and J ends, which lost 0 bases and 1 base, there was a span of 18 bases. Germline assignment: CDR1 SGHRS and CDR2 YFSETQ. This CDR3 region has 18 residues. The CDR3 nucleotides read TGCGCCAGCAGCTTGGGCCTACCACAGGGTTTGGGCACAGATACGCAGTATTTT. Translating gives CASSLGLPQGLGTDTQYF.

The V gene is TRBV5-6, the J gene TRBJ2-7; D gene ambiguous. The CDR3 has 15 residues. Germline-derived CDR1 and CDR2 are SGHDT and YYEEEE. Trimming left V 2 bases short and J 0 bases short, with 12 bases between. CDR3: CASSFLQPSSYEQYF. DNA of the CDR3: TGTGCCAGCAGCTTTTTACAGCCGAGCTCCTACGAGCAGTACTTC.

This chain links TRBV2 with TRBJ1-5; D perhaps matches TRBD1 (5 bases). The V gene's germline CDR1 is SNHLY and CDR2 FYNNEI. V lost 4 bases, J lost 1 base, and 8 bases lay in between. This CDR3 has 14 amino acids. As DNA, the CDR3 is TGTGCCAGCAGTGGTCAGGGAAGCAATCAGCCCCAGCATTTT. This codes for CASSGQGSNQPQHF.

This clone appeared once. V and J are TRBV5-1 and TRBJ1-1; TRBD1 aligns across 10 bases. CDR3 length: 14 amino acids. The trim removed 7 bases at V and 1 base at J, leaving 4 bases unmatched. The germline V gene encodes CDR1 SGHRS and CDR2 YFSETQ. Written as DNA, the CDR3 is TGCGCCAGCCTCCGGACAGGGGGGAACACTGAAGCTTTCTTT. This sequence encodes CASLRTGGNTEAFF. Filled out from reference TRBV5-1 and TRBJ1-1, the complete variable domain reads KAGVTQTPRYLIKTRGQQVTLSCSPISGHRSVSWYQQTPGQGLQFLFEYFSETQRNKGNFPGRFSGRQFSNSRSEMNVSTLELGDSALYLCASLRTGGNTEAFFGQGTRLTVV.

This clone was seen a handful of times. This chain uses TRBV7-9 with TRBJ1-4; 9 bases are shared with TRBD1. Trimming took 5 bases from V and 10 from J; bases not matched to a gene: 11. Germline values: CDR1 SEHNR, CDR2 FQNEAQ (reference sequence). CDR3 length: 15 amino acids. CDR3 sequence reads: CASSTIGGTGRKLFF. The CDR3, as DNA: TGTGCCAGCAGCACCATAGGTGGGACAGGGCGAAAACTGTTTTTT.

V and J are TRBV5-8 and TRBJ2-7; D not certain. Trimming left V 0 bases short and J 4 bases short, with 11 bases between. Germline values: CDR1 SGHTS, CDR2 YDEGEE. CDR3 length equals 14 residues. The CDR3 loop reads CASSLGWAGYEQYF. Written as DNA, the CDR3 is TGTGCCAGCAGCTTGGGATGGGCTGGATACGAGCAGTACTTC.

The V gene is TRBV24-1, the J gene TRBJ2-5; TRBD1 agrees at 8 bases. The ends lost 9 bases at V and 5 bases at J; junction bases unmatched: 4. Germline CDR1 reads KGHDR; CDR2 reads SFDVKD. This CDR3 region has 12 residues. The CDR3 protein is CATAGGVETQYF. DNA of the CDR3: TGTGCCACCGCAGGGGGCGTGGAGACCCAGTACTTC.

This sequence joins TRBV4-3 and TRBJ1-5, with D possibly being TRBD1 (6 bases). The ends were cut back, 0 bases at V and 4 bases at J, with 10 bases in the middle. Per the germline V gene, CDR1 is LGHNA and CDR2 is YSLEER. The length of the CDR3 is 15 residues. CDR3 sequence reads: CASSQDWTANQPQHF. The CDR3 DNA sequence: TGCGCCAGCAGCCAAGATTGGACAGCTAATCAGCCCCAGCATTTT.

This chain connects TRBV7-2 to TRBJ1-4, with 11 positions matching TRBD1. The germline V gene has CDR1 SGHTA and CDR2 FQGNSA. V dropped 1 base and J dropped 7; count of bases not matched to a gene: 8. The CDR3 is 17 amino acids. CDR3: CASSLGRTGGFGEKLFF. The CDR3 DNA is TGTGCCAGCAGCTTAGGAAGGACAGGGGGCTTCGGTGAAAAACTGTTTTTT.

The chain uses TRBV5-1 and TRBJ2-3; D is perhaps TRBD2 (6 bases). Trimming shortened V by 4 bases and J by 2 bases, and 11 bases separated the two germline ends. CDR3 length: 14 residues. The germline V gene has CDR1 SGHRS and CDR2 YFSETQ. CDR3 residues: CASSRGSTTDTQYF. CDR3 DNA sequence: TGCGCCAGCAGCCGGGGGTCAACCACAGATACGCAGTATTTT.

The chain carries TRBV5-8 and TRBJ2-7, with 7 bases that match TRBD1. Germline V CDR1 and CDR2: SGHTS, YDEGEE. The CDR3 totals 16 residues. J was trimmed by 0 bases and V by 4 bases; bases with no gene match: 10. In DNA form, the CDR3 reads TGTGCCAGCAGCAGGCAAACAGGGGAACTCTCCTACGAGCAGTACTTC. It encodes CASSRQTGELSYEQYF.

The CDR3 protein is CASSMRTSGRDTQYF. As DNA, the CDR3 is TGTGCCAGTAGTATGCGGACTAGCGGGCGAGATACGCAGTATTTT. The J gene is TRBJ2-3, the V gene TRBV19; 11 nucleotides line up with TRBD2. The CDR3 is 15 residues long. The germline V gene encodes CDR1 LNHDA and CDR2 SQIVND (reference sequence). V shed 3 bases, J shed 5 bases, and the junction held 4 bases outside the gene matches.

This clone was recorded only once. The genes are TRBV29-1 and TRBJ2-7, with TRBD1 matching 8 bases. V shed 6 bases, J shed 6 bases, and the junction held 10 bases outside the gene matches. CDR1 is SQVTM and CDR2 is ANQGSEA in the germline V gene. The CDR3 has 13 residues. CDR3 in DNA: TGCAGCGTGATTGACAGGGGAGTAGGCGAGCAGTACTTC. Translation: CSVIDRGVGEQYF.

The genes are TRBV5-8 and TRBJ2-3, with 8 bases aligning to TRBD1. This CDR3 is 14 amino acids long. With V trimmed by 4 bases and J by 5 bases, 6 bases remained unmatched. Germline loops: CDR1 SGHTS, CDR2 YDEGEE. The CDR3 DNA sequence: TGTGCCAGCAGCCGTCGACAGGGGCAAGATACGCAGTATTTT. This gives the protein CASSRRQGQDTQYF.

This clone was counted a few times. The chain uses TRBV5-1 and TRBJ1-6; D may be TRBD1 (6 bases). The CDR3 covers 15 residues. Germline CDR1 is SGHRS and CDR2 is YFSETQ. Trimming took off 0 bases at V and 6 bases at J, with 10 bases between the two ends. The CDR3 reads CASSLAQGTNSPLHF. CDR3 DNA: TGCGCCAGCAGCTTGGCACAGGGTACTAATTCACCCCTCCACTTT.

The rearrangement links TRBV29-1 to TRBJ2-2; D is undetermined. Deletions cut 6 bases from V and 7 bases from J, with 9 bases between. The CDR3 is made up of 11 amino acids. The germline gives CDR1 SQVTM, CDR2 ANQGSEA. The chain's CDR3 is CSVSVLGELFF. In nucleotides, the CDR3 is TGCAGCGTCTCAGTCCTCGGGGAGCTGTTTTTT.

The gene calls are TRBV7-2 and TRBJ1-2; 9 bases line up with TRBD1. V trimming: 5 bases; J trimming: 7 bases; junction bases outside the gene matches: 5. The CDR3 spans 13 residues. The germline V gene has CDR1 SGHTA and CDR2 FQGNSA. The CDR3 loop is CASSTGQGSGYTF. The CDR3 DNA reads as TGTGCCAGCAGCACGGGACAGGGCAGTGGCTACACCTTC.

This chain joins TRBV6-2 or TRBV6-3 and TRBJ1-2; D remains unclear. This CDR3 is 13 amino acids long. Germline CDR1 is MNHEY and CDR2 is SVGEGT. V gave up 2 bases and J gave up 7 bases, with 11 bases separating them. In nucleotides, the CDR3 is TGTGCCAGCAGTTACGAGGGTCGAGGTGGCTACACCTTC. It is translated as CASSYEGRGGYTF.

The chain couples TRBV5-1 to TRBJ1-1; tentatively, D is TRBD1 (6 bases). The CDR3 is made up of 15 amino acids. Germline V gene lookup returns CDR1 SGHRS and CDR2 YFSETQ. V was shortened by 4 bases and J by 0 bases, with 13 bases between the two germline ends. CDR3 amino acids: CASSVWTEMNTEAFF. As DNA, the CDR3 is TGCGCCAGCAGCGTGTGGACAGAGATGAACACTGAAGCTTTCTTT.

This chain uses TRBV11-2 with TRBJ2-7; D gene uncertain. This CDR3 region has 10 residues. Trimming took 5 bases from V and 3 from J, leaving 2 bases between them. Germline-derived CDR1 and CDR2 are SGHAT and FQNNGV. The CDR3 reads CASSLYEQYF. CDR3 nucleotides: TGTGCCAGCAGCCTCTACGAGCAGTACTTC.

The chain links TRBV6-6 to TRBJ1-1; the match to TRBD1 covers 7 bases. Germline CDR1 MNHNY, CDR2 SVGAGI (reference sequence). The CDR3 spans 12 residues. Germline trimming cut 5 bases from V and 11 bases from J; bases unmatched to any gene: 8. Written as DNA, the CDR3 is TGTGCCAGCAGTGCCGCTGGACAGGCGGCTTTCTTT. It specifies CASSAAGQAAFF.

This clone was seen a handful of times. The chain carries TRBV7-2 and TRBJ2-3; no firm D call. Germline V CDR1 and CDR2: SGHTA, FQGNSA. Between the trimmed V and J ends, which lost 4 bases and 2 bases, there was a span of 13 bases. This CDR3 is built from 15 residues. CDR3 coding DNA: TGTGCCAGCAGCTCCCGAACTCATGCCACAGATACGCAGTATTTT. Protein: CASSSRTHATDTQYF.

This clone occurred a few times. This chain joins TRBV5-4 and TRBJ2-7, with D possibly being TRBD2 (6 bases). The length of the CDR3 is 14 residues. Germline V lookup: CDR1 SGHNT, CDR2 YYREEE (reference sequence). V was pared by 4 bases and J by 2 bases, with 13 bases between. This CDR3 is CASSPASDPYEQYF. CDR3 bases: TGTGCCAGCAGCCCCGCTAGCGATCCCTACGAGCAGTACTTC.